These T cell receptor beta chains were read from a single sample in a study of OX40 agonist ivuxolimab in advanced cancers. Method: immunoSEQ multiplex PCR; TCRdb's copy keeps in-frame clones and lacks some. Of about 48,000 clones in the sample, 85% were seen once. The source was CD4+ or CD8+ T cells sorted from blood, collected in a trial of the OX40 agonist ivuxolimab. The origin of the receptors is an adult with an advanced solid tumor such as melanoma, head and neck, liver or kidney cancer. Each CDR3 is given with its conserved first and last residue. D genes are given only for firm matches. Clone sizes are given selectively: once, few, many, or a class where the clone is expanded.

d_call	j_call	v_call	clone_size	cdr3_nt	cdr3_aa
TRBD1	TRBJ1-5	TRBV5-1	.	TGCGCCAGCAGCTTATCCGGGACAGGAGACAATCAGCCCCAGCATTTT	CASSLSGTGDNQPQHF
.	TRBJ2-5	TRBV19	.	TGTGCCAGTAGTACGACATCCCAAGAGACCCAGTACTTC	CASSTTSQETQYF
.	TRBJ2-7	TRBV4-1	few	TGCGCCAGCAGCCCCATGGGTTCTCGAGGCGAGCAGTACTTC	CASSPMGSRGEQYF
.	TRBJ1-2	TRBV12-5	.	TGTGCTAGTGCCGGAGACAGGCCCTGGGGCTACACCTTC	CASAGDRPWGYTF
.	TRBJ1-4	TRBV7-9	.	TGTGCCAGCAGCTTAAACGGCAGAACTGCAACTAATGAAAAACTGTTTTTT	CASSLNGRTATNEKLFF
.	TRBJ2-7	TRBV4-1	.	TGCGCCAGCAGCAAGGACGGGGACTCCTACGAGCAGTACTTC	CASSKDGDSYEQYF
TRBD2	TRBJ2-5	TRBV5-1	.	TGCGCCAGCAGCCCCGCGGGCCTAGCGGGGCAAGAGACCCAGTACTTC	CASSPAGLAGQETQYF
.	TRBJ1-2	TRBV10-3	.	TGTGCCAGCGGGAATGGCGGCTACACCTTC	CASGNGGYTF
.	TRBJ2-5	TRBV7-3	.	TGTGCCAGCAGCTTCGGGGGAGAGACCCAGTACTTC	CASSFGGETQYF
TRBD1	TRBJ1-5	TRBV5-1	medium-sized	TGCGCCAGCAGCTTTGGACAGGGCCAGCCCCAGCATTTT	CASSFGQGQPQHF
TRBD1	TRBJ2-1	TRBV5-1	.	TGCGCCAGCGTCCCGGGACAGGGGGACAATGAGCAGTTCTTC	CASVPGQGDNEQFF
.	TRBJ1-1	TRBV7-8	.	TGTGCCAGCAGCTTCTACAACCCCGAGGGGAACACTGAAGCTTTCTTT	CASSFYNPEGNTEAFF
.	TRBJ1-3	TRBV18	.	TGTGCCAGCTCACCCATTCGACAGAACACCATATATTTT	CASSPIRQNTIYF
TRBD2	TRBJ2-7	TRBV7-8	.	TGTGCCAGCAGCTTAGCCCTGCGGGAGGGAAGCGAGCAGTACTTC	CASSLALREGSEQYF
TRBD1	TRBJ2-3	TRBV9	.	TGTGCCAGCAGCCCGGTAGGGACAGGACTCACAGATACGCAGTATTTT	CASSPVGTGLTDTQYF
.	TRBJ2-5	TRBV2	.	TGTGCCAGCAGTATCAAGGGGCGTACGGAGCAGTACTTC	CASSIKGRTEQYF
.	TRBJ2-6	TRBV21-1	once	TGTGCCAGCAGCCCGGACAGGAAATACCACTCTGGGGCCAACGTCCTGACTTTC	CASSPDRKYHSGANVLTF
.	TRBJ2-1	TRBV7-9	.	TGTGCCAGCAGCCAAGAAGTGTTAATGGGTGAGCAGTTCTTC	CASSQEVLMGEQFF
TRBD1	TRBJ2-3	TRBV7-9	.	TGTGCCAGCAGCTTAGGACAGGGAACAGATACGCAGTATTTT	CASSLGQGTDTQYF
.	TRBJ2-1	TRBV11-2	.	TGTGCCAGCAGCCCTAGGGGGGGCTTCTACAATGAGCAGTTCTTC	CASSPRGGFYNEQFF
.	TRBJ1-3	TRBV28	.	TGTGCCAGCAACCAAGGGGGGCTCTCTGGAAACACCATATATTTT	CASNQGGLSGNTIYF
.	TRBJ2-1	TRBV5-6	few	TGTGCCAGCAGCTTGGACAGCTACTACAATGAGCAGTTCTTC	CASSLDSYYNEQFF
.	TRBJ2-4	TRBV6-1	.	TGTGCCAGCAGTGAGTGGGAGGCCAAAAACATTCAGTACTTC	CASSEWEAKNIQYF
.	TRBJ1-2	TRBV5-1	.	TGCGCCAGCAGCTTGGTCCGGGGCATTGGAGGCTACACCTTC	CASSLVRGIGGYTF
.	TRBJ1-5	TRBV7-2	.	TGTGCCAGCAGCCTCAGGCAGGGAGGTCAGCCCCAGCATTTT	CASSLRQGGQPQHF
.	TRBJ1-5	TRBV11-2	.	TGTGCCAGCAGCAAGGACAGAATCGGGGTGGGTCAGCCCCAGCATTTT	CASSKDRIGVGQPQHF
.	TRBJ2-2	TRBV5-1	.	TGCGCCAGCAGCTTGGCGGGGCTCAACCCCACCGGGGAGCTGTTTTTT	CASSLAGLNPTGELFF